This TCR beta chain appears in the sequencing data of a study of T-cell memory formation after mild COVID-19. Study observations and caveats: CD4+ clones that contracted lay mainly in CM and EM; CD8+ ones lay in EMRA. For second-wave clones that peaked at day 37, SARS-CoV-2 specificity went unverified.

This clonotype has a handful of counts. Its cognate antigen is unknown. Trimming pared 2 bases from V and 0 bases from J, leaving 8 bases between. The CDR3 length is 14 residues. CDR1 is MNHEY, CDR2 SVGEGT, per germline. Amplification by 5'RACE using constant-segment primers produced TCR alpha and TCR beta cDNA libraries that carried sample barcodes and UMIs. In TCRdb, the 5' RACE reads were re-called with MiXCR into one record per CDR3 protein. Of 250,000 to 300,000 distinct CDR3 sequences listed, around 15% are singletons. V usage is TRBV6-2 or TRBV6-3 and J usage is TRBJ2-7; weak D call: TRBD1 (5 bases). The specimen was PBMCs or a T cell subset sorted from them (not recorded which). This clonotype originated in a man aged 18 to 30 who had mild COVID-19 (a few samples of this study predate the infection). Cell type and time point are not known. The CDR3 here is CASSYPGPSYEQYF. The CDR3 DNA reads as TGTGCCAGCAGTTACCCAGGGCCCTCCTACGAGCAGTACTTC.